Below, 2 T cell receptor beta chains from the same sample are listed, as sequenced in a study of OX40 agonist ivuxolimab in advanced cancers. Generated by immunoSEQ multiplex PCR, the TCRdb table keeps only in-frame clones and is missing some. Counted here are roughly 68,000 clones, 75% to 85% occurring once; the ten biggest clones make up around 1.7%. Here the sequenced sample was CD4+ or CD8+ T cells sorted from blood, taken in a trial of the OX40 agonist ivuxolimab. The receptors stem from an adult with an advanced solid tumor such as melanoma, head and neck, liver or kidney cancer.

This chain connects TRBV4-3 to TRBJ2-7; 8 nucleotides line up with TRBD2. Losses at the gene ends were 3 bases for V and 3 bases for J; bases not matched to a gene: 7. Germline CDR1 is LGHNA and CDR2 is YSLEER. The CDR3 spans 15 residues. The CDR3 DNA sequence: TGCGCCAGCAGCCAGGCAATGACTAGCGTCTACGAGCAGTACTTC. This gives the protein CASSQAMTSVYEQYF.

The chain joins TRBV6-6 to TRBJ2-7; 10 nucleotides align to TRBD2. Germline V gives CDR1 MNHNY, CDR2 SVGAGI (reference sequence). J lost 0 bases, V lost 6 bases, and 5 bases had no gene match. The CDR3 contains 15 residues. CDR3 nucleotides: TGTGCCAGCAGGAAGACTAGCGGGCCCTCCTACGAGCAGTACTTC. This encodes CASRKTSGPSYEQYF.